This T cell receptor (beta chain) was recovered during a study of T-cell reconstitution after alpha-beta-depleted transplantation in children (TCRdb year 2016). Regarding the complete study: Using TCR repertoire profiling, the study followed T-cell immune reconstitution in a quantitative way in children after TCRalphabeta/CD19-depleted allogeneic hematopoietic cell transplantation. Broader findings and caveats from the paper: Over subsequent months, a decline in hyperexpanded clone frequencies was noted, and after one year, T-cell counts and TCRbeta diversity were mostly ascribed to newly produced T cells. The apparently early alphabetaT-cell count recovery about two months after transplant was reportedly dependent on only several hundred rapidly expanded clones derived from non-depleted graft cells. The high TCRbeta diversity at day 60 in some patients was ascribed to recipient T cells and intrathymic progenitors that had survived conditioning.

Library preparation used PCR. The run used an Illumina HiSeq 2500. To normalize quantification of the TCRbeta repertoire, the TCR libraries were built with molecular barcoding that relied on unique molecular identifiers. Clones were called with MiXCR by TCRdb after fastp trimmed the public reads at Q25, and only in-frame beta chains were retained. Each entry merges the rows of one CDR3 protein and shows their most common DNA and genes. For this sample the table gives about 1,000,000 distinct CDR3 sequences, of which roughly 31% were detected only once. About 28% of the sample belongs to the ten largest clones. As regards this clonotype: Its antigen remains undetermined. No per-base quality is available; no much larger clone lies one base away.

CDR1 and CDR2 (SEHNR, FQNEAQ) derive from the germline V gene (reference sequence). Trimming removed 5 bases from V and 9 bases from J, leaving 14 bases between the germline ends. Measured from the cysteine to the phenylalanine, the CDR3 is 13 residues long. Only CDR3 DNA remains: 39 bases, in frame from the first base. The treatment or condition label for this specimen denotes: allogeneic hematopoietic cell transplantation with graft depleted of TCRalphabeta T cells and CD19 B cells. The children who served as transplant recipients had been given grafts of TCRalphabeta/CD19-depleted allogeneic hematopoietic cells.

The sequenced sample was PBMCs, mostly from graft donor cells, obtained 360 days after TCRalphabeta/CD19-depleted stem cell transplant. The rearrangement joined TRBV7-9 to TRBJ1-3; no D gene can be assigned with confidence. The receptor comes from a boy under three years old who had a stem cell transplant for SCID, so the T cells may come from the graft donor. The sequence in DNA is TGTGCCAGCAGCGAATTACAGCGCCGCACCATATATTTT. Its coded protein is CASSELQRRTIYF. With the rest looked up from the reference TRBV7-9 and TRBJ1-3 genes rather than sequenced, the full variable domain is DTGVSQNPRHKITKRGQNVTFRCDPISEHNRLYWYRQTLGQGPEFLTYFQNEAQLEKSRLLSDRFSAERPKGSFSTLEIQRTEQGDSAMYLCASSELQRRTIYFGEGSWLTVV.